The 17 T cell receptor beta chains reported below all come from one sample, sequenced in a study of T cells in Graves' hyperthyroidism and ophthalmopathy. Amplified TCR beta CDR3 regions derived from RNA transcripts. HTBI primers were the set used in a first-round RT-PCR of the TCR CDR3. A single record per CDR3 protein comes from TCRdb applying MiXCR to the multiplex PCR reads. Here the sample spans over 700,000 distinct CDR3 sequences, roughly a third being singletons. The material sequenced was blood. These receptor sequences come from a woman between 40 and 55 years old with Graves' hyperthyroidism.

In its sample, this clonotype was seen a few times. The junction and the germline gene differ at one end; a read error may be behind it. The chain carries TRBV5-1 and TRBJ1-1; TRBD1 aligns across 9 bases. The CDR3 spans 16 residues. The germline V gene encodes CDR1 SGHRS and CDR2 YFSETQ. CDR3 residues: CASSLLQGARNTEAFF. The CDR3 coding sequence is TGTGCCAGCAGCTTGTTACAGGGGGCGAGGAACACTGAAGCTTTCTTT. The complete variable domain, with remaining parts taken from reference TRBV5-1 and TRBJ1-1, reads KAGVTQTPRYLIKTRGQQVTLSCSPISGHRSVSWYQQTPGQGLQFLFEYFSETQRNKGNFPGRFSGRQFSNSRSEMNVSTLELGDSALYLCASSLLQGARNTEAFFGQGTRLTVV.

Comment on this clonotype: A read error may explain this, as a much larger clone is one base away. This chain links TRBV12-3 or TRBV12-4 with TRBJ1-6; 10 nucleotides line up with TRBD1. The ends lost 5 bases at V and 10 bases at J; junction bases unmatched: 8. The CDR3 consists of 15 residues. This chain's CDR3 is CASSLGDRGQSPLHF. Here the CDR3 DNA reads TGTGCCAGCAGTCTCGGGGACAGGGGACAATCACCCCTCCACTTT.

This chain links TRBV6-6 with TRBJ1-4; D possibly corresponds to TRBD1 (6 bases). This CDR3 spans 15 amino acids. The V end lost 5 bases, the J end lost 5 bases, and 15 bases lay between the germline ends. CDR1 is MNHNY, CDR2 SVGAGI, per germline (reference sequence). The CDR3 is CASSPTGTLNEKLFF. CDR3 in DNA: TGTGCCAGCAGTCCAACCGGGACACTAAATGAAAAACTGTTTTTT.

The table lists this clonotype with a count of one. The rearrangement uses TRBV2 and TRBJ1-2; 9 nucleotides align to TRBD1. The CDR3 runs to 14 residues. The ends lost 5 bases at V and 12 bases at J; junction bases unmatched: 13. The germline V gene has CDR1 SNHLY and CDR2 FYNNEI. CDR3 in amino acids: CASSYGTGISGNTF. The CDR3 DNA sequence: TGTGCCAGCAGTTACGGGACAGGGATCAGTGGAAACACCTTC.

This chain links TRBV12-3 or TRBV12-4 with TRBJ2-7; 8 bases are a match to TRBD2. The junction had 3 bases not matched to a gene; V was cut back by 0 bases and J by 2 bases. The CDR3 contains 15 residues. CDR3 DNA: TGTGCCAGCAGTTTAGCGGGACTAGGGGCCTACGAGCAGTACTTC. It specifies CASSLAGLGAYEQYF.

This clonotype has a count of ten or more. The chain couples TRBV10-3 to TRBJ1-6; D is unresolved. This CDR3 is 15 amino acids long. Trimming stripped 6 bases from V and 0 bases from J, with 9 bases between. Per the germline V gene, CDR1 is ENHRY and CDR2 is SYGVKD. The CDR3 region is CAIRAQSSYNSPLHF. The CDR3 DNA reads TGTGCCATCAGGGCCCAGAGCTCCTATAATTCACCCCTCCACTTT.

This clonotype has just a few counts. The chain joins TRBV11-2 to TRBJ1-4; 8 bases match TRBD1. With V trimmed by 5 bases and J by 8 bases, 10 bases remained unmatched. Germline-derived CDR1 and CDR2 are SGHAT and FQNNGV. There are 15 residues in the CDR3. The CDR3 bases are TGTGCCAGCAGCCCGGACAGGGTTCGGAACGAAAAACTGTTTTTT. It specifies CASSPDRVRNEKLFF.

This clonotype was found many times. Since a much larger clone is just one base distant, this may be a read error. The chain employs TRBV10-3 and TRBJ1-6; the D is unclear. The V end was cut by 2 bases, the J end by 0 bases, with 5 bases between. The CDR3 is 15 amino acids. Germline V gene lookup returns CDR1 ENHRY and CDR2 SYGVKD. The CDR3: CAISEGSSYNSPLHF. CDR3 bases: TGTGCCATCAGTGAGGGGAGCTCCTATAATTCACCCCTCCACTTT.

To note about this clonotype: A much larger clonotype is one base distant, so this may be a read error. The gene calls are TRBV7-2 and TRBJ2-5; 12 nucleotides match TRBD2. The V gene's germline CDR1 is SGHTA and CDR2 FQGNSA. The junction had 6 bases not matched to a gene; V was cut back by 3 bases and J by 4 bases. The CDR3 sequence is 16 residues long. CDR3 sequence: CASSFPSGGGRETQYF. The CDR3 DNA follows: TGTGCCAGCAGCTTCCCTAGCGGGGGGGGCCGAGAGACCCAGTACTTC.

The sample holds many counts of this clonotype. The chain recombines TRBV18 with TRBJ1-5; D uncertain. Trimming removed 2 bases from V and 3 bases from J, with 5 bases in between. The CDR3 is 13 amino acids. Looked up from germline, CDR1 is KGHSH and CDR2 is LQKENI. CDR3 amino acids: CASSPEDNQPQHF. The CDR3 region has the DNA TGTGCCAGCTCACCAGAGGACAATCAGCCCCAGCATTTT.

The V call is TRBV2, the J call TRBJ2-7; 7 nucleotides line up with TRBD2. The CDR3 has 14 residues. J gave up 5 bases and V 5 bases, and 9 bases lay outside the gene matches. CDR1 is SNHLY, CDR2 FYNNEI, per germline. The CDR3 loop reads CASSIPGSGDEQYF. The CDR3, as DNA: TGTGCCAGCAGTATACCGGGGAGCGGGGACGAGCAGTACTTC.

Of note for this clonotype: This could be a read error, since a much larger clone is one nucleotide away. V usage is TRBV29-1 and J usage is TRBJ2-2; the D is unclear. Germline V gene lookup returns CDR1 SQVTM and CDR2 ANQGSEA. This CDR3 is built from 15 residues. The CDR3 nucleotides are TGCAGCGTCGCCCGTCCGAGACCCAGCACCAGGGAGCTGTTTTTT. Translation: CSVARPRPSTRELFF.

This clonotype was counted many times. This chain uses TRBV7-2 with TRBJ1-5, with D uncertain. In germline, CDR1 is SGHTA, CDR2 FQGNSA. The ends were cut back, 5 bases at V and 4 bases at J, with 6 bases in the middle. CDR3 length: 12 amino acids. CDR3 region: CASSTLNQPQHF. The CDR3, as DNA: TGTGCCAGCAGCACCCTGAATCAGCCCCAGCATTTT.

The count of this clonotype is one. At one boundary the junction diverges from the germline segment, which might be a read error. The rearrangement uses TRBV6-4 and TRBJ2-2; the D gene is possibly TRBD2 (5 bases). CDR3 length equals 14 residues. CDR1 MRHNA and CDR2 SNTAGT come from the germline V gene. CDR3 nucleotides: TGTGCCAGCAGGGACGGGTCGAACACCGGGAAGCTGTTTTTT. It yields the protein CASRDGSNTGKLFF.

The chain couples TRBV6-5 to TRBJ1-2, with unresolved D. The CDR3 is 15 residues long. V lost 7 bases, J lost 0 bases, and 15 bases lay in between. The V gene's germline CDR1 is MNHEY and CDR2 SVGAGI. This CDR3 is CASNPTETSNYGYTF. CDR3 bases: TGTGCCAGCAATCCGACCGAAACTTCTAACTATGGCTACACCTTC.

This rearrangement joins TRBV25-1 to TRBJ1-3, with a tentative D call TRBD1 (5 bases). This CDR3 region has 13 residues. Trimming took off 6 bases at V and 5 bases at J, with 11 bases between the two ends. Per germline, CDR1 MGHDK and CDR2 SYGVNS. CDR3 coding DNA: TGTGCCAGCAGCAAGGACACCCGAAACACCATATATTTT. Translation: CASSKDTRNTIYF.

This clonotype was found a few times. The rearrangement joins TRBV11-1 to TRBJ2-2; D not resolved. V gave up 6 bases and J gave up 4 bases, with 9 bases separating them. Per the germline V gene, CDR1 is SGHAT and CDR2 is FQDESV (reference sequence). CDR3 length equals 13 residues. CDR3 sequence (DNA): TGTGCCAGCAGTTTCGGCCTCACCGGGGAGCTGTTTTTT. It specifies CASSFGLTGELFF.